The present TCR beta chain was sequenced within a study of cytomegalovirus exposure and HLA in healthy donors. In the study overall: An earlier analysis identified approximately 120 million unique TCR beta sequences in about 170 million T cells. Points from the study as a whole: According to the study, 160 or so TCR beta chains were cytomegalovirus-associated.

Donors sampled were nominally healthy, though unrecorded immune exposures were likely. Primers for the PCR totalled 60 Vbeta and 13 Jbeta. Measured with immunoSEQ multiplex PCR; TCRdb has only the in-frame clones, and not every one. Of 200,000 to 250,000 clones listed, about 79% were seen once; the top ten hold 1.5% to 2%. As concerns this clone: No antigen is known for it.

The CDR3 consists of 15 residues. V shed 6 bases and J 0 bases; nucleotides not matched to a gene: 5. From germline, CDR1 is MNHNY and CDR2 SVGAGI (reference sequence). This clonotype was sampled from a man between 18 and 35 years old in good health and CMV-seronegative. The specimen sequenced was PBMCs. The rearrangement joins TRBV6-6 to TRBJ1-5; 7 positions match TRBD1. CDR3 sequence: CASRQTGHSNQPQHF. CDR3 nucleotide sequence: TGTGCCAGCAGGCAGACAGGGCATAGCAATCAGCCCCAGCATTTT.